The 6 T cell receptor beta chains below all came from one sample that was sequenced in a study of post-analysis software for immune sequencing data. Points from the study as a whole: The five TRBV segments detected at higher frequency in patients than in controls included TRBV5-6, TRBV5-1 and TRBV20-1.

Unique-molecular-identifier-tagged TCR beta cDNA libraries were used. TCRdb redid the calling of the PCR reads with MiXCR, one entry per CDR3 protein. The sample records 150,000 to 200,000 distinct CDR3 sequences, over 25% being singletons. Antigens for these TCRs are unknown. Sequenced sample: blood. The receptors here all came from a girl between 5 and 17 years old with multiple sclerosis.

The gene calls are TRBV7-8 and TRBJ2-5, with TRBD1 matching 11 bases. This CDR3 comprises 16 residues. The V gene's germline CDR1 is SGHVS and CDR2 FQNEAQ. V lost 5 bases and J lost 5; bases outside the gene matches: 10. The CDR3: CASSPRGQGGSETQYF. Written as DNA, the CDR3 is TGTGCCAGCAGCCCTAGGGGACAGGGGGGTAGTGAGACCCAGTACTTC.

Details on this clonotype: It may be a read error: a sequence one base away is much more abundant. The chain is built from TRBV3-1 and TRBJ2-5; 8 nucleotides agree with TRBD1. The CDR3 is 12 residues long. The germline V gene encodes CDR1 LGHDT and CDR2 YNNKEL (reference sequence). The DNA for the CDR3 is TGTGCCAGCCAGGGGGCCTACTACGAGCAGGACTTC. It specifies CASQGAYYEQDF.

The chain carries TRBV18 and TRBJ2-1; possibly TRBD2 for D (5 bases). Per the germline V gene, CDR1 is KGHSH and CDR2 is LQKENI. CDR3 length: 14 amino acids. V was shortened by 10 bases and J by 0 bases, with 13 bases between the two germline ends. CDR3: CATKADGSYNEQFF. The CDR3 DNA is TGTGCCACCAAAGCGGACGGCTCCTACAATGAGCAGTTCTTC.

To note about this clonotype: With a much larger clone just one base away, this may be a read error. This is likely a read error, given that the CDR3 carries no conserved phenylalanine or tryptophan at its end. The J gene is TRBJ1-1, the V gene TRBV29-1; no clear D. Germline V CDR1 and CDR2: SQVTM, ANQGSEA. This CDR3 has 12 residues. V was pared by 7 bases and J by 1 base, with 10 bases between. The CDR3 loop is CSATDWNTEAFV. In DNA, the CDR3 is TGCAGCGCAACGGACTGGAACACTGAAGCTTTCGTT.

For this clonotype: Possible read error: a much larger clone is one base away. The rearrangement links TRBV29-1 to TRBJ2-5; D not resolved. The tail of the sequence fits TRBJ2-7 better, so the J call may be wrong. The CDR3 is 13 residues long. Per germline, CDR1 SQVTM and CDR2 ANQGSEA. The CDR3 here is CSVEDEIPHEQYF. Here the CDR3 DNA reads TGCAGCGTTGAAGACGAAATTCCCCACGAGCAGTACTTC.

The CDR3 nucleotides are TGTGCCAGCATCTATAGCGGGCAGAGCACAGATATGGAGTATTTT. Its translation is CASIYSGQSTDMEYF. The chain links TRBV12-3 or TRBV12-4 to TRBJ2-3; 7 bases line up with TRBD2. CDR3 length: 15 amino acids. With 7 bases clipped from V and 13 bases from J, the junction kept 20 bases outside the gene matches.